This TCR beta chain appears in the sequencing data of a study of long-term antiretroviral therapy in people with HIV. There was at least one pre-ART PBMC sample for each donor, plus at least two post-ART PBMC samples. Points on this clone: The antigen is unknown.

Germline V gene lookup returns CDR1 SEHNR and CDR2 FQNEAQ (reference sequence). This CDR3 contains 14 residues. V was trimmed by 5 bases and J by 7 bases, leaving 17 bases between them. This was the immunoSEQ v3.0 assay at survey level. Data came from immunoSEQ multiplex PCR; TCRdb stores just in-frame clones and leaves some out. The sample has about 21,000 clones, roughly 84% seen once. Study-wide points: The study lacked data on ART adherence, viral resistance or therapy changes.

The source was unsorted PBMCs, collected at the start of antiretroviral therapy. The receptor comes from a man aged 50 or older with HIV. This chain uses TRBV7-9 with TRBJ1-2; D perhaps matches TRBD1 (5 bases). CDR3 in DNA: TGTGCCAGCAGCGCCCCAGGGAGTTCCGGTGGCTACACCTTC. This gives the protein CASSAPGSSGGYTF.